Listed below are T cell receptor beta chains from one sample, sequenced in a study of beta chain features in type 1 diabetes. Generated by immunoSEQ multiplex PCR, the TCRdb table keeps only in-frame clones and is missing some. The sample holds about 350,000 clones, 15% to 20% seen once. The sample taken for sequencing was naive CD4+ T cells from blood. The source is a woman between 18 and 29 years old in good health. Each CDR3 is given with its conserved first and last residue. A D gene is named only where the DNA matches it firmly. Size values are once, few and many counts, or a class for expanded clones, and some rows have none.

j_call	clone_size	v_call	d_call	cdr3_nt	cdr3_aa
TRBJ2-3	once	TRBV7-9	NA	TGTGCCAGCAGCTCCCTATGGGGGGGGCGCACAGATACGCAGTATTTT	CASSSLWGGRTDTQYF
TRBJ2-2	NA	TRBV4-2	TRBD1	TGTGCCAGCAGCGGCCGGACAGGGGACACCGGGGAGCTGTTTTTT	CASSGRTGDTGELFF
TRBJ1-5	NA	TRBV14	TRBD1	TGTGCCAGCAGCCAAGCCGGGACAGGGGGCGGTCAGCCCCAGCATTTT	CASSQAGTGGGQPQHF
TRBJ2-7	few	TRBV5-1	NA	TGCGCCAGCAGCTTGTCTAGTTACGAGCAGTACTTC	CASSLSSYEQYF
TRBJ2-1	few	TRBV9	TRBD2	TGTGCCAGCAGCGCCAGACTAGCGGGAGGGCATGAGCAGTTCTTC	CASSARLAGGHEQFF
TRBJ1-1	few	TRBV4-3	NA	TGCGCCAGCAGCCAAGACGGGACTATGAACACTGAAGCTTTCTTT	CASSQDGTMNTEAFF
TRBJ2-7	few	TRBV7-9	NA	TGTGCCAGCAGCTTTACTGGACAGAGAGTTGGGCAGTACTTC	CASSFTGQRVGQYF
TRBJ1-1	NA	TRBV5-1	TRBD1	TGCGCCAGCAGCCCAGGGACAGGGAGCTCTGAAGCTTTCTTT	CASSPGTGSSEAFF
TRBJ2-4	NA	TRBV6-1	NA	TGTGCCAGCAGTGAATCAGGGGCAAACATTCAGTACTTC	CASSESGANIQYF
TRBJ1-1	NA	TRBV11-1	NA	TGTGCCAGCAGCTTACGGACACAGAACACTGAAGCTTTCTTT	CASSLRTQNTEAFF